This T cell receptor beta chain was found in a study of shared clonotypes between healthy human individuals. It was CD45RO-negative cells, positively selected for CCR7, that made up naive CD8 cells, with terminally differentiated effector memory CD45RA+ cells excluded. The CDR3 is 17 residues long. The germline gives CDR1 SGHDT, CDR2 YYEEEE. V lost 0 bases and J lost 0; bases outside the gene matches: 2. Sequencing was performed with immunoSEQ multiplex PCR; in TCRdb, only in-frame clones are kept and a portion is missing. The sample shows about 2.2 million clones, just under 95% of them seen only once.

This TCR was sampled from a man in his late teens or twenties in good health. Some clones in this sample may be carry-over from other donors' samples. The gene calls are TRBV5-6 and TRBJ2-2, with 10 nucleotides matching TRBD1. The material sequenced was naive CD8+ T cells from PBMCs. CDR3 protein: CASSLETGGANTGELFF. The CDR3 DNA reads as TGTGCCAGCAGCTTGGAGACAGGGGGCGCGAACACCGGGGAGCTGTTTTTT.